This T cell receptor beta chain was identified in a study of cytomegalovirus exposure and HLA in healthy donors. It was with 60 Vbeta and 13 Jbeta primers that the PCR ran. Clones were read by immunoSEQ multiplex PCR, and TCRdb kept only the in-frame ones, dropping some. The table shows about 77,000 clones, with approximately 80% occurring only once. Germline loops: CDR1 GTSNPN, CDR2 SVGIG (reference sequence). Trimming took 0 bases from V and 0 from J, leaving 3 bases between them. CDR3 length: 13 amino acids. This clone was found once. The receptor comes from a man between 40 and 49 years old in good health and CMV-seronegative. V is TRBV30 and J is TRBJ1-5; D gene uncertain. Input material: PBMCs. DNA of the CDR3: TGTGCCTGGAGTGTGAGTAGCAATCAGCCCCAGCATTTT. It is translated as CAWSVSSNQPQHF.